Listed below are T cell receptor beta chains from one sample, sequenced in a study of T cell responses to AZD1222 COVID-19 vaccine. Only in-frame clones appear in the TCRdb table, and some are missing; sequencing was by immunoSEQ multiplex PCR. The repertoire holds fewer than 150,000 clones, with almost 90% as singletons. Here the sequenced sample was peripheral blood, taken 28 days after the second AZD1222 dose. The receptors shown here come from an adult who received the AZD1222 COVID-19 vaccine. CDR3s include the opening cysteine and the closing phenylalanine or tryptophan. D genes are given only for firm matches. For some rows the clone size is stated as once, few or many, or as a class when expanded; others skip it.

D gene,V gene,J gene,clone size,CDR3 protein,CDR3 DNA
-,TRBV28,TRBJ1-3,-,CASFKTVSGNTIYF,TGTGCCAGCTTTAAGACTGTCTCTGGAAACACCATATATTTT
-,TRBV27,TRBJ2-2,-,CASSLFPQNTGELFF,TGTGCCAGCAGTTTATTTCCGCAGAACACCGGGGAGCTGTTTTTT
-,TRBV11-2,TRBJ1-1,-,CASSLEAIEAFF,TGTGCCAGCAGCTTAGAAGCAATTGAAGCTTTCTTT
TRBD1,TRBV5-6,TRBJ1-2,-,CASSNSGQGPYGYTF,TGTGCCAGCAGCAACTCTGGACAGGGGCCATATGGCTACACCTTC
-,TRBV6-1,TRBJ1-6,-,CASSEASGSLVSPLHF,TGTGCCAGCAGTGAAGCTAGTGGCAGCCTCGTATCACCCCTCCACTTT
-,TRBV5-1,TRBJ1-5,few,CASSLTIEGQPQHF,TGCGCCAGCAGCTTGACCATAGAGGGTCAGCCCCAGCATTTT
-,TRBV4-3,TRBJ2-5,-,CASSQGLTETQYF,TGCGCCAGCAGCCAAGGTCTCACAGAGACCCAGTACTTC
TRBD1,TRBV29-1,TRBJ1-2,-,CSVVLPGQGNYGYTF,TGCAGCGTTGTTCTCCCGGGACAGGGGAACTATGGCTACACCTTC
-,TRBV30,TRBJ2-2,-,CAWSVQATNTGELFF,TGTGCCTGGAGTGTACAGGCCACGAACACCGGGGAGCTGTTTTTT
-,TRBV13,TRBJ1-1,-,CASSLGVRGLTEAFF,TGTGCCAGCAGCTTAGGCGTCAGGGGTTTGACTGAAGCTTTCTTT
TRBD1,TRBV29-1,TRBJ1-5,few,CSVVDRGVNQPQHF,TGCAGCGTTGTTGACAGGGGAGTGAATCAGCCCCAGCATTTT
-,TRBV2,TRBJ1-2,-,CASSEIVALGEYTF,TGTGCCAGCAGTGAGATTGTAGCCTTGGGTGAATACACCTTC
TRBD1,TRBV3-1/TRBV3-2,TRBJ1-2,-,CASSGGQVGGYTF,TGTGCCAGCAGTGGCGGACAGGTTGGTGGCTACACCTTC
TRBD1,TRBV18,TRBJ1-5,-,CASSDRGINQPQHF,TGTGCCAGCTCGGACAGGGGCATCAATCAGCCCCAGCATTTT
TRBD1,TRBV30,TRBJ1-2,-,CAWSPTRDRNNYGYTF,TGTGCCTGGAGTCCGACTCGGGACAGGAATAACTATGGCTACACCTTC
-,TRBV30,TRBJ1-5,-,CAWGRGRSQPQHF,TGTGCCTGGGGACGAGGCCGGAGTCAGCCCCAGCATTTT
-,TRBV12-3/TRBV12-4,TRBJ2-3,-,CASRATDTQYF,TGTGCCAGCAGAGCGACAGATACGCAGTATTTT
-,TRBV28,TRBJ1-1,-,CASRIGPGTEAFF,TGTGCCAGCAGGATAGGACCCGGCACTGAAGCTTTCTTT
-,TRBV5-5,TRBJ1-1,-,CASSLGVTANTEAFF,TGTGCCAGCAGCTTGGGTGTCACAGCGAACACTGAAGCTTTCTTT
-,TRBV25-1,TRBJ1-1,once,CASRPTGFGPEAFF,TGTGCCAGCAGACCGACGGGGTTTGGCCCTGAAGCTTTCTTT
-,TRBV6-5,TRBJ1-3,-,CASSYSWRGGNTIYF,TGTGCCAGCAGTTACTCTTGGCGAGGGGGAAACACCATATATTTT
-,TRBV7-3,TRBJ1-1,-,CASSAVGGTEAFF,TGTGCCAGCAGTGCGGTAGGGGGCACTGAAGCTTTCTTT
TRBD1,TRBV18,TRBJ2-5,-,CASSPSGGVGETQYF,TGTGCCAGCTCTCCCTCAGGGGGCGTTGGGGAGACCCAGTACTTC
TRBD2,TRBV7-2,TRBJ2-7,-,CASSPTWSSGSPYEQYF,TGTGCCAGCAGCCCTACTTGGAGTAGCGGGAGCCCCTACGAGCAGTACTTC
-,TRBV30,TRBJ1-1,-,CAWRAWRGSTEAFF,TGTGCCTGGCGTGCTTGGAGGGGGAGCACTGAAGCTTTCTTT
TRBD1,TRBV9,TRBJ1-6,few,CASSVDRVNSPLHF,TGTGCCAGCAGCGTCGACAGGGTAAATTCACCCCTCCACTTT
TRBD1,TRBV6-6,TRBJ1-3,-,CASWTGTGNTIYF,TGTGCCAGCTGGACAGGGACTGGAAACACCATATATTTT
TRBD2,TRBV19,TRBJ2-3,-,CASSILAGGQISDTQYF,TGTGCCAGTAGTATACTAGCGGGGGGCCAAATTTCGGATACGCAGTATTTT
TRBD1,TRBV7-2,TRBJ1-6,-,CASSYLTGMGSPLHF,TGTGCCAGCAGCTATTTGACAGGGATGGGATCACCCCTCCACTTT
-,TRBV11-2,TRBJ1-6,-,CASSWGGNSPLHF,TGTGCCAGCAGCTGGGGGGGGAATTCACCCCTCCACTTT
TRBD2,TRBV5-4,TRBJ2-2,-,CASSSGTSGSTGELFF,TGTGCCAGCAGCTCCGGGACTAGCGGTTCCACCGGGGAGCTGTTTTTT
-,TRBV28,TRBJ2-5,-,CASSFVGGPETQYF,TGTGCCAGCAGTTTCGTGGGGGGGCCTGAGACCCAGTACTTC
-,TRBV28,TRBJ1-2,-,CASSLDTGSINYGYTF,TGTGCCAGCAGTTTAGATACAGGGTCCATTAACTATGGCTACACCTTC
TRBD1,TRBV7-2,TRBJ2-1,-,CASTSPTGTGNNEQFF,TGTGCCAGCACTTCTCCTACCGGGACAGGAAACAATGAGCAGTTCTTC
-,TRBV3-1/TRBV3-2,TRBJ1-1,many,CASSQDLNPDTEAFF,TGTGCCAGCAGCCAAGATCTGAACCCCGACACTGAAGCTTTCTTT
-,TRBV18,TRBJ2-2,few,CASSPTQTGELFF,TGTGCCAGCTCACCAACCCAAACCGGGGAGCTGTTTTTT
TRBD1,TRBV6-4,TRBJ1-1,-,CATRSQGENTEAFF,TGTGCCACCCGATCACAGGGGGAGAACACTGAAGCTTTCTTT
-,TRBV19,TRBJ2-1,-,CASSISAGNSYNEQFF,TGTGCCAGTAGTATAAGCGCAGGGAACTCCTACAATGAGCAGTTCTTC
-,TRBV21-1,TRBJ2-4,-,CASSARQGAVAKNIQYF,TGTGCCAGCAGCGCCAGACAGGGGGCCGTAGCCAAAAACATTCAGTACTTC
-,TRBV15,TRBJ1-5,-,CATSRDISSNQPQHF,TGTGCCACCAGCAGAGATATTTCCAGCAATCAGCCCCAGCATTTT
-,TRBV7-3,TRBJ2-1,-,CASSPVLRGGIVTYNEQFF,TGTGCCAGCAGCCCAGTACTCAGGGGAGGAATAGTCACCTACAATGAGCAGTTCTTC
TRBD2,TRBV6-5,TRBJ2-7,-,CASSFLAGGRASEQYF,TGTGCCAGCAGTTTCCTGGCGGGCGGGAGGGCCTCCGAGCAGTACTTC
TRBD1,TRBV28,TRBJ1-2,-,CASSSGGLGYTF,TGTGCCAGCAGTTCAGGGGGCTTAGGCTACACCTTC
-,TRBV10-3,TRBJ1-2,-,CAISSQGRSYGYTF,TGTGCCATCAGTTCCCAGGGGAGGAGCTATGGCTACACCTTC
-,TRBV7-2,TRBJ2-1,-,CASSITRGADEQFF,TGTGCCAGCAGCATCACCCGGGGGGCGGATGAGCAGTTCTTC
TRBD1,TRBV4-3,TRBJ1-1,-,CASSVTGGADTEAFF,TGCGCCAGCAGCGTAACAGGGGGCGCGGACACTGAAGCTTTCTTT
TRBD1,TRBV19,TRBJ1-4,-,CASNYRGPDEKLFF,TGTGCCAGTAACTACAGGGGGCCGGACGAAAAACTGTTTTTT
-,TRBV28,TRBJ1-1,-,CASWGPLNTEAFF,TGTGCCAGCTGGGGACCTTTGAACACTGAAGCTTTCTTT
TRBD2,TRBV30,TRBJ2-2,-,CAWKRGRNGELFF,TGTGCCTGGAAGCGGGGGCGGAACGGGGAGCTGTTTTTT
-,TRBV11-2,TRBJ1-5,-,CASSFSGGNQPQHF,TGTGCCAGCAGCTTTTCGGGAGGAAATCAGCCCCAGCATTTT
-,TRBV7-3,TRBJ2-5,-,CASSTSYQETQYF,TGTGCCAGCAGCACGAGCTACCAAGAGACCCAGTACTTC
-,TRBV3-1/TRBV3-2,TRBJ2-2,-,CASSQGGLNTGELFF,TGTGCCAGCAGCCAAGGGGGACTGAACACCGGGGAGCTGTTTTTT
-,TRBV2,TRBJ1-5,-,CASSPDGAPRNSAQHF,TGTGCCAGCAGTCCTGACGGTGCCCCTCGAAATTCGGCCCAGCATTTT
-,TRBV7-6,TRBJ2-1,-,CASIPDGDSSYNEQFF,TGTGCCAGCATCCCAGATGGGGATAGCTCCTACAATGAGCAGTTCTTC
TRBD2,TRBV2,TRBJ2-2,-,CASSDQGLAGSGELFF,TGTGCCAGCAGTGATCAGGGACTAGCGGGATCGGGGGAGCTGTTTTTT
-,TRBV24-1,TRBJ2-2,-,CATSDLGLQNTGELFF,TGTGCCACCAGTGATTTGGGGCTTCAGAACACCGGGGAGCTGTTTTTT
-,TRBV2,TRBJ1-6,-,CASSEAPRTPLHF,TGTGCCAGCAGTGAAGCGCCCCGTACACCCCTCCACTTT